This T cell receptor (beta chain) was found in a study of T cells in Graves' hyperthyroidism and ophthalmopathy. Study-wide context: Peripheral blood was drawn at first diagnosis, prior to all treatment.

The table lists this clonotype with many counts. The CDR3 has 16 residues. The V and J ends lost 0 bases and 0 bases, in that order; junction bases with no gene match: 1. Germline-derived CDR1 and CDR2 are SGHRS and YFSETQ. Researchers took RNA transcripts and amplified the TCR beta CDR3 regions from them. In the first-round RT-PCR of the TCR CDR3, the HTBI primer set was used. TCRdb re-called the multiplex PCR reads with MiXCR, one entry per CDR3 protein. The table has around 690,000 distinct CDR3 sequences, roughly 17% seen once; the top ten hold around 15%. Specimen: blood. The chain links TRBV5-1 to TRBJ2-1; 9 nucleotides align to TRBD2. The sequence was collected from a man aged 45 to 65 with Graves' hyperthyroidism. CDR3 coding DNA: TGCGCCAGCAGCTTGGAGACTAGCGGCTCCTACAATGAGCAGTTCTTC. Translation gives CASSLETSGSYNEQFF.